This passage covers 17 T cell receptor beta chains from one sample sequenced in a study of identical twins. Each CDR3 protein gets one entry after TCRdb re-called the 5' RACE reads with MiXCR. The data contain roughly 1,500,000 distinct CDR3 sequences, around 33% of them singletons. The specimen was cord blood. These receptors all stem from a newborn girl in good health.

This clonotype was found a few times. The CDR3 DNA sequence: TGTGCCATCACTAGCCGGGACAGCGGCACTGAAGCTTTCTTT. Amino acids: CAITSRDSGTEAFF. The chain is built from TRBV10-3 and TRBJ1-1; 7 positions match TRBD1. The CDR3 covers 14 residues. Looked up from germline, CDR1 is ENHRY and CDR2 is SYGVKD. V shed 7 bases and J 4 bases; nucleotides not matched to a gene: 9.

The genes are TRBV3-1 and TRBJ2-7; D is perhaps TRBD1 (5 bases). CDR3 size: 15 residues. Germline assignment: CDR1 LGHDT and CDR2 YNNKEL (reference sequence). The V and J ends lost 4 bases and 2 bases respectively, with 15 bases between them. The CDR3 DNA reads as TGTGCCAGCAGCCCACGACAGAAGTCCACCTACGAGCAGTACTTC. This translates into CASSPRQKSTYEQYF.

As regards this clonotype: One junction end does not reproduce the germline sequence, and a read error may be involved. The chain employs TRBV6-6 and TRBJ2-7; D is unresolved. This CDR3 has 17 amino acids. CDR1 is MNHNY and CDR2 is SVGAGI in the germline V gene (reference sequence). The CDR3 is CASSYSAPRQLSHEQYF. DNA for the CDR3: TGTGCCAGCAGTTACTCGGCCCCAAGACAACTCTCCCACGAGCAGTACTTC.

This clonotype appeared a few times. The rearrangement uses TRBV14 and TRBJ2-3, with 9 bases fitting TRBD1. Per the germline V gene, CDR1 is SGHDN and CDR2 is FVKESK. The CDR3 loop spans 17 amino acids. Trimming took 1 base from V and 2 from J; bases not matched to a gene: 7. The chain's CDR3 is CASSQVPGQGFTDTQYF. The CDR3 coding sequence is TGTGCCAGCAGCCAAGTCCCCGGACAGGGGTTCACAGATACGCAGTATTTT.

Turning to this clonotype: The germline gene is not matched at one end of the junction; a read error may be the cause. The CDR3 here is CSARVQGTMRNEQYF. The CDR3 DNA follows: TGCAGTGCCAGAGTACAGGGCACAATGAGGAATGAGCAGTACTTC. The rearrangement uses TRBV20-1 and TRBJ2-7, with a tentative D call TRBD1 (6 bases). The CDR3 spans 15 residues. The germline V gene has CDR1 DFQATT and CDR2 SNEGSKA (reference sequence).

A few counts support this clonotype. CDR3 in amino acids: CASSPVSGGPVGLYEQYF. The CDR3 DNA reads TGTGCCAGCAGCCCCGTTAGCGGGGGGCCGGTTGGGCTCTACGAGCAGTACTTC. The chain couples TRBV5-6 to TRBJ2-5, with TRBD2 matching over 10 bases. The J call is doubtful: the DNA matches TRBJ2-7 better. Germline values: CDR1 SGHDT, CDR2 YYEEEE. The CDR3 extends over 18 amino acids.

For the CDR3, the DNA is TGCGCCAGCAGCCGAGGGACCGCGGCCAAAAACATTCAGTACTTC. This codes for CASSRGTAAKNIQYF. The J gene is TRBJ2-4, the V gene TRBV5-1; either TRBD1 or TRBD2 may fit D (5 bases each). Between the trimmed V and J ends, which lost 4 bases and 1 base, there was a span of 12 bases. From germline, CDR1 is SGHRS and CDR2 YFSETQ. This CDR3 comprises 15 residues.

J is TRBJ2-1 and V is TRBV20-1; 10 bases line up with TRBD2. Germline assignment: CDR1 DFQATT and CDR2 SNEGSKA (reference sequence). The CDR3 is 16 amino acids. V lost 3 bases to trimming and J lost 8 bases; unmatched junction nucleotides: 13. CDR3 DNA sequence: TGCAGTGCTAGTCTTTCGGCTAGCGGGAGAGGGGATGAGCAGTTCTTC. Protein sequence: CSASLSASGRGDEQFF.

This clonotype occurred many times. The rearrangement uses TRBV5-1 and TRBJ2-1; D is possibly TRBD2 (5 bases). Trimming took 2 bases from V and 0 from J, leaving 12 bases between them. The germline CDR1 and CDR2 sequences are SGHRS and YFSETQ. CDR3 length equals 16 residues. CDR3 sequence reads: CASSFHSGSSYNEQFF. The DNA for the CDR3 is TGCGCCAGCAGCTTCCATTCGGGGAGCTCCTACAATGAGCAGTTCTTC.

This clonotype turned up a few times. This sequence joins TRBV3-1 and TRBJ2-4; TRBD2 aligns across 7 bases. CDR1 and CDR2 (germline): LGHDT, YNNKEL (reference sequence). CDR3 length: 14 residues. The ends lost 6 bases at V and 13 bases at J; junction bases unmatched: 15. CDR3 sequence reads: CASRMGGNPTRQYF. In DNA form, the CDR3 reads TGTGCCAGCAGGATGGGGGGGAATCCTACGAGGCAGTACTTC.

There are a few counts of this clonotype. This chain uses TRBV27 with TRBJ1-1, with D hard to call. Germline V gene lookup returns CDR1 MNHEY and CDR2 SMNVEV (reference sequence). This CDR3 region has 14 residues. V dropped 5 bases and J dropped 0 bases, with 10 bases sitting between them. The CDR3 region has the DNA TGTGCCAGCAGTCTTTTTTCTCTGAACACTGAAGCTTTCTTT. Its protein is CASSLFSLNTEAFF.

The CDR3 reads CASSGLRGTEAYGYTF. The CDR3 DNA follows: TGTGCCAGCAGCGGTCTTCGGGGGACAGAGGCTTATGGCTACACCTTC. The V gene is TRBV6-1, the J gene TRBJ1-2; 7 bases map to TRBD1. The V gene end was trimmed by 6 bases and the J gene end by 5 bases; junction bases not matched to a gene: 15. This CDR3 is built from 16 residues. Germline CDR1 reads MNHNS; CDR2 reads SASEGT.

This sequence joins TRBV6-6 and TRBJ2-3, with 10 positions matching TRBD1. The CDR3 spans 16 residues. Germline CDR1 MNHNY, CDR2 SVGAGI (reference sequence). V trimming: 6 bases; J trimming: 2 bases; junction bases outside the gene matches: 8. The CDR3 DNA follows: TGTGCCAGCAGACCAGCAGGGACAGGGGACACAGATACGCAGTATTTT. Its translation: CASRPAGTGDTDTQYF.

There are a few counts of this clonotype. The chain joins TRBV20-1 to TRBJ2-7; maybe TRBD2 (6 bases). CDR1 is DFQATT and CDR2 is SNEGSKA in the germline V gene (reference sequence). V lost 1 base, J lost 2 bases, and 15 bases lay in between. This CDR3 has 15 residues. CDR3: CSARGGVGGTYEQYF. The CDR3 DNA reads as TGCAGTGCTAGAGGCGGCGTGGGAGGTACCTACGAGCAGTACTTC.

This rearrangement joins TRBV20-1 to TRBJ1-2; D ambiguous. The V gene lost 5 bases and the J gene lost 0 bases, with 16 bases spanning the gap. Per the germline V gene, CDR1 is DFQATT and CDR2 is SNEGSKA (reference sequence). The CDR3 loop spans 15 amino acids. The CDR3 DNA is TGCAGTGCTCAGCCCCGGGCCCTAGCTAACTATGGCTACACCTTC. Protein product: CSAQPRALANYGYTF.

The chain carries TRBV5-1 and TRBJ1-6; 10 bases map to TRBD1. CDR3 size: 18 residues. V trimming: 1 base; J trimming: 4 bases; junction bases outside the gene matches: 8. CDR1 and CDR2 from the germline V gene are SGHRS and YFSETQ. Here the CDR3 DNA reads TGCGCCAGCAGCTTGAGGGACAGGGGATATCGGTATAATTCACCCCTCCACTTT. Its protein is CASSLRDRGYRYNSPLHF.

This clonotype has a handful of counts. The rearrangement uses TRBV2 and TRBJ2-1, with D perhaps given as TRBD1 or TRBD2 (5 bases each). The J call is uncertain, as TRBJ2-7 better fits the DNA end. This CDR3 spans 19 amino acids. Germline lookup yields CDR1 SNHLY and CDR2 FYNNEI. The CDR3 protein is CASSEGLGRSSSSYNEQYF. The CDR3 region has the DNA TGTGCCAGCAGTGAGGGGCTGGGTCGGTCCTCTAGCTCCTACAATGAGCAGTACTTC.